This T cell receptor (beta chain) is drawn from a study of sequential checkpoint blockade in melanoma. Treatment of the sample: randomized to nivolumab then ipilimumab (arm A) or the reverse (arm B). Live CD3+CD8+ CD19− CD56− cells were sorted from PBMCs. This CDR3 is 17 amino acids long. Germline-derived CDR1 and CDR2 are SGHNT and YYREEE (reference sequence). The trim removed 4 bases at V and 4 bases at J, leaving 15 bases unmatched. Sequencing used immunoSEQ multiplex PCR; TCRdb keeps in-frame clones, though not all of them. The data contain 4,500 to 6,000 clones, roughly 69% of them singletons. This chain connects TRBV5-4 to TRBJ2-3; 7 nucleotides match TRBD2. The source is a human donor with melanoma. This specimen was CD8+ T cells sorted from blood (inferred from file names), taken from a patient given nivolumab and ipilimumab in sequence. In DNA, the CDR3 is TGTGCCAGCAGCCCGGAGGGACTACCCGGGGTGGCAGATACGCAGTATTTT. Translation gives CASSPEGLPGVADTQYF.